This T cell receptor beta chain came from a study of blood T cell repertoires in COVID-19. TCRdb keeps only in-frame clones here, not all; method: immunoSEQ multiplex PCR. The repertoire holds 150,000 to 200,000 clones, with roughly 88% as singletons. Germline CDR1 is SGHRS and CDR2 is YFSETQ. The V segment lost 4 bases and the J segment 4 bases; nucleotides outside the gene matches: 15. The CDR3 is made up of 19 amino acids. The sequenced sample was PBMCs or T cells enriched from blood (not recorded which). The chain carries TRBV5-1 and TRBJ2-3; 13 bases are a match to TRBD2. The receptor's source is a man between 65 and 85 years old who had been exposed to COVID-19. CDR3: CASSAGLAGAGRDPDTQYF. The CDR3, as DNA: TGCGCCAGCAGCGCAGGACTAGCGGGAGCCGGCCGTGACCCAGATACGCAGTATTTT.